These 28 T cell receptor beta chains were sequenced from one sample in a study of blood T cell repertoires in COVID-19. Repertoires were generated with immunoSEQ multiplex PCR, while TCRdb's copy carries only in-frame clones and drops some. The sample contains tens of thousands of clones, 87% of which appear only once. Input material: peripheral blood. The source of these receptors is a human donor in a cohort sampled during active COVID-19.

This clone was detected only a few times. J is TRBJ2-7 and V is TRBV12-3 or TRBV12-4; 10 bases are a match to TRBD1. The CDR3 extends over 13 amino acids. The trim removed 6 bases at V and 6 bases at J, leaving 5 bases unmatched. The CDR3 nucleotides read TGTGCCAGCAGGACAGGGGGCGAACGCGAGCAGTACTTC. It translates to CASRTGGEREQYF.

J is TRBJ2-7 and V is TRBV9, with TRBD2 matching over 7 bases. V lost 0 bases to trimming and J lost 6 bases; unmatched junction nucleotides: 6. Per germline, CDR1 SGDLS and CDR2 YYNGEE. The CDR3 covers 14 residues. Written as DNA, the CDR3 is TGTGCCAGCAGCGTAGGAGGGAGGGCCAGCGAGCAGTACTTC. Protein: CASSVGGRASEQYF.

The rearrangement links TRBV7-2 to TRBJ2-3; D ambiguous. Trimming removed 1 base from V and 0 bases from J, with 8 bases in between. Germline values: CDR1 SGHTA, CDR2 FQGNSA. The CDR3 sequence is 15 residues long. The CDR3 DNA reads as TGTGCCAGCAGCTTAGAGCTTCGGAGCACAGATACGCAGTATTTT. This gives the protein CASSLELRSTDTQYF.

V usage is TRBV6-5 and J usage is TRBJ2-1; D remains ambiguous. Germline-derived CDR1 and CDR2 are MNHEY and SVGAGI. Trimming cost V 7 bases and J 2 bases, with 9 bases left between them. The CDR3 loop spans 13 amino acids. CDR3: CASKRSTYNEQFF. CDR3 DNA: TGTGCCAGCAAGCGTTCTACCTACAATGAGCAGTTCTTC.

The rearrangement uses TRBV5-1 and TRBJ1-1; 7 nucleotides align to TRBD1. V lost 0 bases to trimming and J lost 7 bases; unmatched junction nucleotides: 12. The CDR3 is made up of 16 amino acids. Germline CDR1 SGHRS, CDR2 YFSETQ. CDR3 amino acids: CASSLAGTAIEVEAFF. DNA for the CDR3: TGCGCCAGCAGCTTGGCCGGGACAGCTATTGAGGTTGAAGCTTTCTTT.

The genes are TRBV15 and TRBJ2-3, with 8 bases that match TRBD2. CDR1 and CDR2 (germline): LNHNV, YYDKDF (reference sequence). CDR3 length equals 17 residues. The ends lost 0 bases at V and 3 bases at J; junction bases unmatched: 8. This CDR3 is CATSREASGRSTDTQYF. CDR3 in DNA: TGTGCCACCAGCAGAGAGGCGAGCGGGAGATCGACAGATACGCAGTATTTT. The full variable domain, rest sourced from reference TRBV15 and TRBJ2-3, is DAMVIQNPRYQVTQFGKPVTLSCSQTLNHNVMYWYQQKSSQAPKLLFHYYDKDFNNEADTPDNFQSRRPNTSFCFLDIRSPGLGDTAMYLCATSREASGRSTDTQYFGPGTRLTVL.

The rearrangement links TRBV19 to TRBJ1-1; D unresolved. CDR3 length: 12 amino acids. The V end was cut by 5 bases, the J end by 3 bases, with 7 bases between. Per the germline V gene, CDR1 is LNHDA and CDR2 is SQIVND (reference sequence). CDR3 nucleotide sequence: TGTGCCAGTAGTCCCCGTGACACTGAAGCTTTCTTT. Translating it yields CASSPRDTEAFF.

The rearrangement links TRBV28 to TRBJ1-2; 7 bases agree with TRBD1. Per germline, CDR1 MDHEN and CDR2 SYDVKM. J lost 6 bases, V lost 4 bases, and 20 bases had no gene match. The CDR3 spans 18 residues. The CDR3 nucleotides read TGTGCCAGCAGTTCCATAGCCCTCGACAGGGCTGGAGGCGATGGCTACACCTTC. It codes for CASSSIALDRAGGDGYTF.

J is TRBJ2-7 and V is TRBV29-1; D is unresolved. The CDR3 consists of 13 residues. Trimming shortened V by 0 bases and J by 1 base, and 7 bases separated the two germline ends. Germline lookup yields CDR1 SQVTM and CDR2 ANQGSEA. The CDR3 reads CSVEEGQSYEQYF. The CDR3 nucleotides are TGCAGCGTTGAAGAGGGCCAGTCCTACGAGCAGTACTTC.

This chain uses TRBV7-8 with TRBJ2-7, with D perhaps matching TRBD2 (6 bases). V lost 2 bases, J lost 2 bases, and 13 bases lay in between. CDR1 SGHVS and CDR2 FQNEAQ come from the germline V gene. CDR3 length: 15 residues. CDR3 in amino acids: CASSLSWDSTYEQYF. The CDR3 DNA reads as TGTGCCAGCAGCTTAAGTTGGGACTCCACCTACGAGCAGTACTTC.

The rearrangement joins TRBV5-4 to TRBJ2-7, with 7 bases that match TRBD2. Germline-derived CDR1 and CDR2 are SGHNT and YYREEE (reference sequence). CDR3 length equals 15 residues. Trimming took 4 bases from V and 0 from J; bases not matched to a gene: 7. DNA of the CDR3: TGTGCCAGCAGCGCCGCCGGGGGGAGCTCCTACGAGCAGTACTTC. The encoded protein is CASSAAGGSSYEQYF.

The rearrangement links TRBV5-4 to TRBJ1-3; D not certain. The CDR3 covers 12 residues. V was shortened by 2 bases and J by 4 bases, with 4 bases between the two germline ends. Germline CDR1 and CDR2: SGHNT and YYREEE (reference sequence). CDR3 sequence reads: CASSFSGNTIYF. The CDR3 DNA reads TGTGCCAGCAGCTTCTCCGGAAACACCATATATTTT.

The chain combines TRBV27 with TRBJ2-7, with 7 bases that match TRBD2. The CDR3 spans 15 residues. Per the germline V gene, CDR1 is MNHEY and CDR2 is SMNVEV (reference sequence). The trim removed 4 bases at V and 5 bases at J, leaving 11 bases unmatched. CDR3 sequence: CASSSLVGAGNEQYF. The CDR3 DNA is TGTGCCAGCAGTTCCCTCGTTGGAGCGGGAAACGAGCAGTACTTC.

This sequence joins TRBV5-4 and TRBJ1-2, with 8 bases aligning to TRBD1. The V and J ends lost 2 bases and 8 bases, in that order; junction bases with no gene match: 5. Per the germline V gene, CDR1 is SGHNT and CDR2 is YYREEE (reference sequence). This CDR3 contains 13 residues. The CDR3 sequence: CASSFQGAGGYTF. CDR3 DNA sequence: TGTGCCAGCAGCTTTCAGGGGGCTGGGGGCTACACCTTC. Complete variable domain (other parts from reference TRBV5-4 and TRBJ1-2): ETGVTQSPTHLIKTRGQQVTLRCSSQSGHNTVSWYQQALGQGPQFIFQYYREEENGRGNFPPRFSGLQFPNYSSELNVNALELDDSALYLCASSFQGAGGYTFGSGTRLTVV.

CDR3 in amino acids: CAIRATDRPSYNEQFF. CDR3 DNA sequence: TGTGCCATCAGAGCCACGGACAGACCCTCCTACAATGAGCAGTTCTTC. The chain employs TRBV10-3 and TRBJ2-1, with D maybe TRBD1 (6 bases). CDR1 ENHRY and CDR2 SYGVKD come from the germline V gene. There are 16 residues in the CDR3. The V gene lost 6 bases and the J gene lost 0 bases, with 15 bases spanning the gap.

The chain carries TRBV7-3 and TRBJ2-3; TRBD2 matches 14 bases. CDR1 and CDR2 (germline): SGHTA, FQGTGA. Trimming cost V 5 bases and J 14 bases; bases outside gene matches: 15. This CDR3 contains 16 residues. CDR3 DNA sequence: TGTGCCAGCAGCACGCCGGGACTAGCGGGGGAAGGGGAGCTGTATTTT. It is translated as CASSTPGLAGEGELYF.

This clone appeared a single time. The rearrangement links TRBV7-9 to TRBJ2-1; D perhaps matches TRBD2 (5 bases). The ends were cut back, 5 bases at V and 4 bases at J, with 9 bases in the middle. This CDR3 region has 13 residues. From germline, CDR1 is SEHNR and CDR2 FQNEAQ (reference sequence). The CDR3 DNA is TGTGCCAGCAGCCCGGACTCGTACAATGAGCAGTTCTTC. Its protein product is CASSPDSYNEQFF. Based on the CDR3 plus reference TRBV7-9 and TRBJ2-1, the full variable domain is DTGVSQNPRHKITKRGQNVTFRCDPISEHNRLYWYRQTLGQGPEFLTYFQNEAQLEKSRLLSDRFSAERPKGSFSTLEIQRTEQGDSAMYLCASSPDSYNEQFFGPGTRLTVL.

The J gene is TRBJ2-5, the V gene TRBV6-1, with D tentatively TRBD1 (5 bases). The CDR3 contains 15 residues. V lost 3 bases and J 1 base, leaving 12 bases between the germline ends. Per germline, CDR1 MNHNS and CDR2 SASEGT. CDR3 protein: CASSDGAVSQETQYF. For the CDR3, the DNA is TGTGCCAGCAGTGATGGGGCTGTAAGCCAAGAGACCCAGTACTTC.

J is TRBJ1-2 and V is TRBV4-2; D is possibly TRBD1 (6 bases). This CDR3 contains 14 residues. CDR1 LGHNA and CDR2 YNFKEQ come from the germline V gene. Trimming took 2 bases from V and 7 from J, leaving 14 bases between them. Written as DNA, the CDR3 is TGTGCCAGCAGCCAACCCACAGGGACGAGTGGCTACACCTTC. Protein sequence: CASSQPTGTSGYTF.

The chain is built from TRBV2 and TRBJ1-5; D not resolved. V lost 3 bases to trimming and J lost 4 bases, with 10 bases between them. Germline CDR1 reads SNHLY; CDR2 reads FYNNEI. There are 14 residues in the CDR3. This CDR3 reads CASSEIAVNQPQHF. The CDR3 coding sequence is TGTGCCAGCAGTGAGATCGCGGTGAATCAGCCCCAGCATTTT.

The rearrangement joins TRBV9 to TRBJ2-2; 11 bases match TRBD1. The germline V gene encodes CDR1 SGDLS and CDR2 YYNGEE. V was pared by 4 bases and J by 6 bases, with 5 bases of the junction left unmatched. CDR3 size: 15 residues. CDR3 sequence: CASSPGQGAPGELFF. CDR3 bases: TGTGCCAGCAGCCCCGGACAGGGGGCGCCCGGGGAGCTGTTTTTT.

This clone has only a few counts. The rearrangement joins TRBV5-1 to TRBJ1-4; D might be TRBD1 (5 bases). The CDR3 is made up of 14 amino acids. The V gene lost 2 bases and the J gene lost 8 bases, with 13 bases spanning the gap. Per the germline V gene, CDR1 is SGHRS and CDR2 is YFSETQ. The CDR3 sequence is CASSFFQGKEKLFF. CDR3 sequence (DNA): TGCGCCAGCAGCTTTTTTCAGGGCAAGGAAAAACTGTTTTTT. The full variable domain, rest sourced from reference TRBV5-1 and TRBJ1-4, is KAGVTQTPRYLIKTRGQQVTLSCSPISGHRSVSWYQQTPGQGLQFLFEYFSETQRNKGNFPGRFSGRQFSNSRSEMNVSTLELGDSALYLCASSFFQGKEKLFFGSGTQLSVL.

This clone was seen only once. The V gene is TRBV7-9, the J gene TRBJ2-7; TRBD1 agrees at 9 bases. V shed 4 bases and J 5 bases; nucleotides not matched to a gene: 6. The germline CDR1 and CDR2 sequences are SEHNR and FQNEAQ (reference sequence). The CDR3 runs to 14 residues. CDR3 amino acids: CASSSGTGIHEQYF. In DNA form, the CDR3 reads TGTGCCAGCAGCTCCGGGACAGGGATACACGAGCAGTACTTC.

This chain joins TRBV15 and TRBJ2-3; 12 bases agree with TRBD2. There are 17 residues in the CDR3. The germline gives CDR1 LNHNV, CDR2 YYDKDF (reference sequence). J gave up 0 bases and V 6 bases, and 7 bases lay outside the gene matches. The CDR3 region has the DNA TGTGCCACCAGTAGGGAAGGGACTAGCGGGAGCACAGATACGCAGTATTTT. Its translation is CATSREGTSGSTDTQYF.

As concerns this clone: The junction departs from germline at one end; a sequencing error may be responsible. The rearrangement joins TRBV12-5 to TRBJ2-2, with TRBD1 as a possible D gene (5 bases). The CDR3 loop spans 16 amino acids. Germline V gene sequence: CDR1 LGHNT, CDR2 FRNRAP. This CDR3 reads CASGLTLGQNAGELFF. CDR3 nucleotide sequence: TGTGCTAGTGGTTTGACCCTGGGGCAGAACGCCGGGGAGCTGTTTTTT.

V and J are TRBV9 and TRBJ2-2, with 8 bases matching TRBD2. Losses at the gene ends were 0 bases for V and 4 bases for J; bases not matched to a gene: 5. CDR3 length: 16 residues. CDR1 and CDR2 from the germline V gene are SGDLS and YYNGEE. CDR3 region: CASSVGLAGGTGELFF. The CDR3 coding sequence is TGTGCCAGCAGCGTAGGTCTAGCGGGCGGCACCGGGGAGCTGTTTTTT.

The genes are TRBV28 and TRBJ2-3; D gene unclear. V gave up 9 bases and J gave up 4 bases, with 20 bases separating them. CDR3 length: 15 residues. Germline CDR1 MDHEN, CDR2 SYDVKM. CDR3 DNA: TGTGCCAGTCTCCTCAAGGTTCCAGGTTCAGATACGCAGTATTTT. Translation gives CASLLKVPGSDTQYF.

CDR3: CASSQFLLRESTDTQYF. As DNA, the CDR3 is TGTGCCAGCAGCCAATTTCTCCTGCGGGAGAGCACAGATACGCAGTATTTT. The rearrangement uses TRBV3-1 (or the pseudogene TRBV3-2) and TRBJ2-3, with 7 nucleotides matching TRBD2. The CDR3 covers 17 residues. V lost 2 bases to trimming and J lost 0 bases; unmatched junction nucleotides: 8. The germline CDR1 and CDR2 sequences are LGHDT and YNNKEL (reference sequence).